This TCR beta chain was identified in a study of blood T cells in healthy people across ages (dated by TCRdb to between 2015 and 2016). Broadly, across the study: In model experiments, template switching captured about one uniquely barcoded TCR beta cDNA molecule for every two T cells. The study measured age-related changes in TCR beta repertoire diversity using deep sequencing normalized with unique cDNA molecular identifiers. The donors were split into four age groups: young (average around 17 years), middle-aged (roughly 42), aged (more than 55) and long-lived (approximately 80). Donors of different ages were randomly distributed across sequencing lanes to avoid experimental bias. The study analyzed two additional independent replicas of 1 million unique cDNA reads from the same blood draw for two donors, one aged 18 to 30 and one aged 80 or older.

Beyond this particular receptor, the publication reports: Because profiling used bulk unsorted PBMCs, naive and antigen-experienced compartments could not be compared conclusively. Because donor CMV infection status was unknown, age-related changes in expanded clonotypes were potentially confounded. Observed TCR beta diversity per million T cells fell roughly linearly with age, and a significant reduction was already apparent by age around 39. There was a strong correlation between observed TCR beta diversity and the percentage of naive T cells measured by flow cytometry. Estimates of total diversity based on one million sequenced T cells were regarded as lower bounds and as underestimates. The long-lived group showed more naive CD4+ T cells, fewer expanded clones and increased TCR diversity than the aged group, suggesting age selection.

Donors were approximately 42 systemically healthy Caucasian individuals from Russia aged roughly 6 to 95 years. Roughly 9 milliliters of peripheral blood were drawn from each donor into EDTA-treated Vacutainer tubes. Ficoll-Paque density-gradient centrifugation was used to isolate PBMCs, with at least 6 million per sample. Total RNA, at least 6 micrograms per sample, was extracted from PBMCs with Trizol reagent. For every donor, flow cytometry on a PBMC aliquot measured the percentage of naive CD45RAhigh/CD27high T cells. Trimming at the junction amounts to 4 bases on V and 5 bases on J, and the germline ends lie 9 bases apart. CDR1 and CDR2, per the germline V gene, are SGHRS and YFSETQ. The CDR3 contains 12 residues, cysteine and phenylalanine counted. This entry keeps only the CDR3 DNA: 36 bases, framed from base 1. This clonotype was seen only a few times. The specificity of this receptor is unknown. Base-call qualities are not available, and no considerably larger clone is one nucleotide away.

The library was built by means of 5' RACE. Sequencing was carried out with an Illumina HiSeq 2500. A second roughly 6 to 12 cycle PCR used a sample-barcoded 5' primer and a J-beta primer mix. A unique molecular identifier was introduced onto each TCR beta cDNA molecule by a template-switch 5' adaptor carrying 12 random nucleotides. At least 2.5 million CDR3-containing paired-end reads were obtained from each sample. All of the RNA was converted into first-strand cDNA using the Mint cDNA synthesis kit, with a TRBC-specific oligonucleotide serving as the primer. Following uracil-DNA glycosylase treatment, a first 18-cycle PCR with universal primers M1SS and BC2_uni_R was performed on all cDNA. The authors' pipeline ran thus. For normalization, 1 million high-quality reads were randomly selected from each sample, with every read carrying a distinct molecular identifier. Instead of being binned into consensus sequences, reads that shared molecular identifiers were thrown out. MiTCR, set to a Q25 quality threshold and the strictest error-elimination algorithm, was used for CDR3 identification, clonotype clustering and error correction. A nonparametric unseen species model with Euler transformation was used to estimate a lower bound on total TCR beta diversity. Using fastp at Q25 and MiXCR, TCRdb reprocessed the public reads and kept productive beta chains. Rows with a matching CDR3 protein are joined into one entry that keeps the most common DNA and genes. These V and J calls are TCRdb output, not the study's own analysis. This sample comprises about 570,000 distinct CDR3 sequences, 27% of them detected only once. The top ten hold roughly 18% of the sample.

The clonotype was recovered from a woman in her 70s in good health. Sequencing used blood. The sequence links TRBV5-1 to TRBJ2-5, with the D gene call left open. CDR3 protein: CASSHARETQYF. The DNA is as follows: TGCGCCAGCAGCCACGCGAGGGAGACCCAGTACTTC. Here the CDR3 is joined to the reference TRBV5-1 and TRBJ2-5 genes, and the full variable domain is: KAGVTQTPRYLIKTRGQQVTLSCSPISGHRSVSWYQQTPGQGLQFLFEYFSETQRNKGNFPGRFSGRQFSNSRSEMNVSTLELGDSALYLCASSHARETQYFGPGTRLLVL.